These 4 T cell receptor beta chains share one sample of origin, sequenced in a study of beta chain features in type 1 diabetes. The study, taken as a whole, reports: Shorter TCRB CDR3s, moderately but significantly so, marked every one of the four CD4+ subsets in Type 1 diabetes patients.

All of the isolated RNA was reverse transcribed, so expressed TCRB transcripts were sequenced. This table comes from immunoSEQ multiplex PCR, and its TCRdb copy is limited to in-frame clones, with some not included. The sample yields about 47,000 clones, about 48% seen once. These receptors have no identified antigens. Material: stem cell memory CD4+ T cells from blood. The receptors shown here come from a young man with type 1 diabetes.

The chain joins TRBV28 to TRBJ2-1, with unresolved D. The CDR3 consists of 11 residues. CDR1 is MDHEN, CDR2 SYDVKM, per germline. Trimming left V 1 base short and J 8 bases short, with 3 bases between. Here the CDR3 DNA reads TGTGCCAGCAGTTTATCTCATGAGCAGTTCTTC. Translation: CASSLSHEQFF.

This clone has more than one count but fewer than ten. The chain is built from TRBV7-2 and TRBJ2-7, with 9 bases matching TRBD1. CDR3 length: 14 residues. V lost 5 bases to trimming and J lost 5 bases; unmatched junction nucleotides: 7. Per the germline V gene, CDR1 is SGHTA and CDR2 is FQGNSA. The CDR3 bases are TGTGCCAGCAGCGCGGACAGGGGAAGTCACGAGCAGTACTTC. This sequence encodes CASSADRGSHEQYF.

The chain is built from TRBV19 and TRBJ2-3, with TRBD2 identical over 12 bases. The CDR3 consists of 18 residues. Germline V gives CDR1 LNHDA, CDR2 SQIVND (reference sequence). Trimming cost V 7 bases and J 4 bases; bases outside gene matches: 15. As DNA, the CDR3 is TGTGCCAGTACTCTAAAGGGAACTAGCGGGAGGTATCCAGATACGCAGTATTTT. This codes for CASTLKGTSGRYPDTQYF.

This clone was recorded a few times. The gene calls are TRBV7-2 and TRBJ2-5, with D possibly matching TRBD2 (5 bases). Deletions cut 2 bases from V and 2 bases from J, with 6 bases between. This CDR3 is built from 13 residues. CDR1 SGHTA and CDR2 FQGNSA come from the germline V gene. The CDR3 protein is CASSLTRQETQYF. The CDR3 coding sequence is TGTGCCAGCAGCTTAACTAGGCAAGAGACCCAGTACTTC.